What follows is one TCR beta chain and its context. What it recognizes is unknown. This record belongs to a study of long-term antiretroviral therapy in people with HIV. CDR1 is DFQATT and CDR2 is SNEGSKA in the germline V gene (reference sequence). V shed 6 bases and J shed 5 bases, with 4 bases lying between them. CDR3 length: 9 amino acids. With survey level as its setting, the immunoSEQ assay was v3.0. Method: immunoSEQ multiplex PCR; TCRdb's copy keeps in-frame clones and lacks some. The sample lists about 25,000 clones; almost 80% were seen once. There was at least one pre-ART PBMC sample for each donor, plus at least two post-ART PBMC samples. Notes on the study in general: Despite increasing after ART, diversity remained lower than that of transplant donor controls.

The chain uses TRBV20-1 and TRBJ2-5; D ambiguous. The receptor was isolated from a man under 40 with HIV. The source was unsorted PBMCs, collected 2.1 years after starting antiretroviral therapy. CDR3 region: CSAPETQYF. CDR3 DNA: TGCAGTGCGCCGGAGACCCAGTACTTC.